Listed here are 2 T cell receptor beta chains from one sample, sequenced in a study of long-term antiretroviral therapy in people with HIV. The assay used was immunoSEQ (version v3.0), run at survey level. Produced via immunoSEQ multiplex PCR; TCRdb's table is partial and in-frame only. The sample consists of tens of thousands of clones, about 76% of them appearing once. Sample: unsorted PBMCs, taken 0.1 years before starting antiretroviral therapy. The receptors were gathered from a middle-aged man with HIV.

CDR3 DNA sequence: TGTGCCAGTAGCTCCTTTCTTTTGCAGAATCAGCCCCAGCATTTT. Residues: CASSSFLLQNQPQHF. J is TRBJ1-5 and V is TRBV19; D unclear. The V end lost 6 bases, the J end lost 4 bases, and 16 bases lay between the germline ends. The germline V gene encodes CDR1 LNHDA and CDR2 SQIVND (reference sequence). This CDR3 has 15 amino acids. Combining the CDR3 with reference TRBV19 and TRBJ1-5 gives the whole variable domain DGGITQSPKYLFRKEGQNVTLSCEQNLNHDAMYWYRQDPGQGLRLIYYSQIVNDFQKGDIAEGYSVSREKKESFPLTVTSAQKNPTAFYLCASSSFLLQNQPQHFGDGTRLSIL.

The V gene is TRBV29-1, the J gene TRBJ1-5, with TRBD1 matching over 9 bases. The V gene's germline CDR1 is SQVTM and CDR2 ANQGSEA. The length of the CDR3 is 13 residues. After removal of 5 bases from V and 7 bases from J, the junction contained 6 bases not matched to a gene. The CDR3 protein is CSVNRGQGQPQHF. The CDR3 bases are TGCAGCGTTAACAGGGGGCAGGGGCAGCCCCAGCATTTT.